What follows are 26 T cell receptor beta chains derived from one specimen sequenced in a study of post-analysis software for immune sequencing data. Unique molecular identifiers tagged the TCR beta cDNA libraries. From the PCR reads, TCRdb called clonotypes with MiXCR, one entry per CDR3 protein. The sample has 740,000 or so distinct CDR3 sequences; about 53% are singletons. Whole-study results and caveats: Controls had lower frequencies than patients of a handful of TRBV segments, which included TRBV5-6, TRBV5-1 and TRBV20-1.

The antigens of these receptors remain unknown. Sequencing input: blood. Every receptor here comes from a girl aged 5 to 17 with multiple sclerosis.

This clonotype was recorded many times. This rearrangement joins TRBV7-8 to TRBJ2-5; D ambiguous. The germline gives CDR1 SGHVS, CDR2 FQNEAQ. The CDR3 length is 13 residues. V lost 1 base and J 5 bases, leaving 8 bases between the germline ends. DNA for the CDR3: TGTGCCAGCAGCTTAGTGTGGCGCGAGACCCAGTACTTC. It encodes CASSLVWRETQYF.

Of note for this clonotype: One end of the junction varies from germline; a read error may be responsible. The chain combines TRBV15 with TRBJ2-1, with no clear D. In germline, CDR1 is LNHNV, CDR2 YYDKDF (reference sequence). CDR3 length equals 14 residues. CDR3 residues: CATSRDPDYNEQFF. The CDR3 coding sequence is TGTGCTACCAGCAGAGATCCCGATTACAATGAGCAGTTCTTC.

The sample holds a few counts of this clonotype. The chain combines TRBV4-1 with TRBJ2-3; 7 positions match TRBD2. This CDR3 contains 17 residues. The junction had 6 bases not matched to a gene; V was cut back by 0 bases and J by 0 bases. CDR1 and CDR2 from the germline V gene are MGHRA and YSYEKL. The CDR3 protein is CASSQDWGGWSTDTQYF. The CDR3 DNA sequence: TGCGCCAGCAGCCAAGATTGGGGGGGATGGAGCACAGATACGCAGTATTTT.

The V and J genes are TRBV29-1 and TRBJ2-7, with D unclear. Trimming shortened V by 2 bases and J by 0 bases, and 5 bases separated the two germline ends. The CDR3 consists of 12 residues. Looked up from germline, CDR1 is SQVTM and CDR2 is ANQGSEA. The CDR3 nucleotides are TGCAGCGTTGAATCTCCCTCCTACGAGCAGTACTTC. Residues: CSVESPSYEQYF.

The J gene is TRBJ1-1, the V gene TRBV27, with a possible D match to TRBD1 (5 bases). The CDR3 has 16 amino acids. CDR1 is MNHEY and CDR2 is SMNVEV in the germline V gene (reference sequence). Trimming removed 8 bases at V and 3 bases at J, with 22 bases between. CDR3 sequence reads: CASRSLRLGVDTEAFF. The CDR3 bases are TGTGCCAGCCGTTCTCTCAGGCTGGGGGTTGACACTGAAGCTTTCTTT.

The V and J genes are TRBV3-1 and TRBJ2-5; possible D gene TRBD2, 6 bases. V lost 0 bases and J 2 bases, leaving 13 bases between the germline ends. The CDR3 extends over 16 amino acids. Germline loops: CDR1 LGHDT, CDR2 YNNKEL (reference sequence). CDR3 in amino acids: CASSQDILAGQETQYF. The CDR3 nucleotides are TGTGCCAGCAGCCAAGATATACTGGCGGGGCAAGAGACCCAGTACTTC.

This clonotype was counted between two and nine times. V usage is TRBV3-1 and J usage is TRBJ2-7, with 11 nucleotides matching TRBD2. Germline lookup yields CDR1 LGHDT and CDR2 YNNKEL (reference sequence). The V and J ends lost 0 bases and 0 bases, in that order; junction bases with no gene match: 1. This CDR3 is 16 amino acids long. CDR3 sequence (DNA): TGTGCCAGCAGCCAAGAGGGACTAGCGGACTCCTACGAGCAGTACTTC. Amino acids: CASSQEGLADSYEQYF.

This chain links TRBV6-1 with TRBJ1-1; D may be TRBD1 (6 bases). Germline loops: CDR1 MNHNS, CDR2 SASEGT. The CDR3 covers 13 residues. V was trimmed by 6 bases and J by 2 bases, leaving 10 bases between them. In DNA, the CDR3 is TGTGCCAGCAGACCCGGGACAAACACTGAAGCTTTCTTT. It specifies CASRPGTNTEAFF.

The V and J genes are TRBV12-3 or TRBV12-4 and TRBJ1-1, with D perhaps matching TRBD1 (6 bases). CDR3 size: 14 residues. Deletions cut 5 bases from V and 1 base from J, with 11 bases between. CDR3 sequence reads: CASSPSDRNTEAFF. For the CDR3, the DNA is TGTGCCAGCAGTCCCTCGGACAGGAACACTGAAGCTTTCTTT.

The chain uses TRBV7-8 and TRBJ1-2, with unresolved D. The germline V gene encodes CDR1 SGHVS and CDR2 FQNEAQ. V gave up 5 bases and J gave up 6 bases, with 10 bases separating them. CDR3 size: 12 residues. Here the CDR3 reads CASSPRKNGYTF. CDR3 sequence (DNA): TGTGCCAGCAGCCCAAGGAAGAATGGCTACACCTTC.

The genes are TRBV7-9 and TRBJ2-1; 10 nucleotides agree with TRBD2. V gave up 3 bases and J gave up 2 bases; unmatched junction bases: 10. The germline gives CDR1 SEHNR, CDR2 FQNEAQ (reference sequence). This CDR3 spans 18 amino acids. The CDR3 region has the DNA TGTGCCAGCAGCTTTCGTCCTAGCGGGGGCCCTACCTACAATGAGCAGTTCTTC. Translated: CASSFRPSGGPTYNEQFF.

This clonotype was observed a few times. This chain connects TRBV11-2 to TRBJ1-2, with D uncertain. The V end lost 5 bases, the J end lost 8 bases, and 21 bases lay between the germline ends. The CDR3 totals 15 residues. Germline assignment: CDR1 SGHAT and CDR2 FQNNGV. The DNA for the CDR3 is TGTGCCAGCAGCCGATACGGGGAAAAGGGAGTGGGCTACACCTTC. Protein sequence: CASSRYGEKGVGYTF.

V is TRBV29-1 and J is TRBJ2-1, with 10 bases that match TRBD2. The CDR3 length is 17 residues. Germline-derived CDR1 and CDR2 are SQVTM and ANQGSEA. V lost 0 bases, J lost 0 bases, and 5 bases stayed unmatched. CDR3 protein: CSVEDLASGSSYNEQFF. CDR3 nucleotides: TGCAGCGTTGAAGATCTGGCTAGCGGGAGCTCCTACAATGAGCAGTTCTTC.

The V call is TRBV10-3, the J call TRBJ1-2; maybe TRBD1 (5 bases). The CDR3 is 15 residues long. Germline loops: CDR1 ENHRY, CDR2 SYGVKD. V dropped 0 bases and J dropped 2 bases, with 10 bases sitting between them. The CDR3 reads CAISESRSGNYGYTF. CDR3 sequence (DNA): TGTGCCATCAGTGAGTCACGGTCAGGGAACTATGGCTACACCTTC.

The rearrangement uses TRBV20-1 and TRBJ2-7; D tentatively reads TRBD1 or TRBD2 (5 bases each). Trimming took off 1 base at V and 5 bases at J, with 6 bases between the two ends. Germline CDR1 DFQATT, CDR2 SNEGSKA (reference sequence). CDR3 length: 11 amino acids. Written as DNA, the CDR3 is TGCAGTGCTAGAGCGGGACACGAGCAGTACTTC. This translates into CSARAGHEQYF.

CDR3 DNA: TGTGCCAGCAGTTTAATGGGGGCGGATAATTCACCCCTCCACTTT. Its translation: CASSLMGADNSPLHF. The chain uses TRBV27 and TRBJ1-6; D is possibly TRBD1 (6 bases). The CDR3 is 15 amino acids. CDR1 is MNHEY and CDR2 is SMNVEV in the germline V gene (reference sequence). The V and J ends lost 2 bases and 5 bases respectively, with 10 bases between them.

CDR3 nucleotide sequence: TGCAGTGCTAGACCCCCTAGCGGGGGCACAGATACGCAGTATTTT. Its translation is CSARPPSGGTDTQYF. This sequence joins TRBV20-1 and TRBJ2-3; 9 bases agree with TRBD2. The germline CDR1 and CDR2 sequences are DFQATT and SNEGSKA (reference sequence). The CDR3 loop spans 15 amino acids. Trimming cost V 2 bases and J 1 base; bases outside gene matches: 4.

The rearrangement uses TRBV5-1 and TRBJ2-1; possibly TRBD1 or TRBD2 for D (6 bases each). Germline CDR1 SGHRS, CDR2 YFSETQ. V lost 2 bases and J 2 bases, leaving 20 bases between the germline ends. The CDR3 totals 18 residues. The CDR3 coding sequence is TGCGCCAGCAGCTTTAGGGGGGTAGGGACTGGGGCCTACAATGAGCAGTTCTTC. It translates to CASSFRGVGTGAYNEQFF.

This clonotype was counted a few times. The rearrangement joins TRBV6-5 to TRBJ2-7; D might be TRBD1 or TRBD2, each matching 5 bases. In germline, CDR1 is MNHEY, CDR2 SVGAGI. The CDR3 contains 15 residues. The V gene lost 7 bases and the J gene lost 2 bases, with 18 bases spanning the gap. In DNA form, the CDR3 reads TGTGCCAGCAACTCGCCCGGGGACGGAGCCTACGAGCAGTACTTC. It codes for CASNSPGDGAYEQYF.

This chain links TRBV12-3 or TRBV12-4 with TRBJ1-5, with a tentative D call TRBD1 (6 bases). The CDR3 covers 15 residues. V lost 1 base and J 7 bases, leaving 14 bases between the germline ends. The CDR3 loop is CASSLVGGAGQPQHF. The CDR3 coding sequence is TGTGCCAGCAGTTTAGTCGGGGGCGCGGGGCAGCCCCAGCATTTT.

This chain links TRBV11-2 with TRBJ2-7; D ambiguous. The CDR3 has 12 residues. Germline CDR1 and CDR2: SGHAT and FQNNGV. V was trimmed by 5 bases and J by 2 bases, leaving 7 bases between them. The DNA of the CDR3 is TGTGCCAGCAGCCGCTCCGCCTACGAGCAGTACTTC. Translating gives CASSRSAYEQYF.

The J gene is TRBJ1-2, the V gene TRBV5-1; no clear D. Between the trimmed V and J ends, which lost 7 bases and 2 bases, there was a span of 12 bases. Germline values: CDR1 SGHRS, CDR2 YFSETQ. This CDR3 is 13 amino acids long. CDR3 region: CASGKTENYGYTF. DNA of the CDR3: TGCGCCAGCGGCAAAACAGAAAACTATGGCTACACCTTC.

The V and J genes are TRBV29-1 and TRBJ2-7; D unclear. Trimming cost V 4 bases and J 6 bases, with 16 bases left between them. Germline-derived CDR1 and CDR2 are SQVTM and ANQGSEA. CDR3 length equals 13 residues. The CDR3 nucleotides are TGCAGCGTTGGGGGTACAGTAGCTATCGAGCAGTACTTC. Amino acid sequence: CSVGGTVAIEQYF.

A remark on this clonotype: Relative to the germline gene, one junction end is altered; a read error may explain this. The chain uses TRBV11-2 and TRBJ2-3; 7 positions match TRBD2. The CDR3 runs to 15 residues. CDR1 and CDR2 (germline): SGHAT, FQNNGV. CDR3 in amino acids: CASSLVTSFSGTQYF. CDR3 nucleotides: TGCGCCAGCAGCTTAGTGACTAGCTTCTCAGGTACGCAGTATTTT.

V is TRBV9 and J is TRBJ2-1; TRBD1 matches 10 bases. With 6 bases clipped from V and 0 bases from J, the junction kept 12 bases outside the gene matches. Germline V gives CDR1 SGDLS, CDR2 YYNGEE. The CDR3 has 18 residues. CDR3: CASTWGTGEYGSYNEQFF. The DNA for the CDR3 is TGTGCCAGCACCTGGGGGACAGGGGAATACGGCTCCTACAATGAGCAGTTCTTC.

The chain links TRBV7-6 to TRBJ2-7; possibly TRBD2 for D (5 bases). Trimming left V 8 bases short and J 5 bases short, with 19 bases between. The CDR3 consists of 14 residues. Per the germline V gene, CDR1 is SGHVS and CDR2 is FNYEAQ. CDR3 in DNA: TGTGCCAGCTCCCCGGAGCGGCCTCCTGACGAGCAGTACTTC. Its protein product is CASSPERPPDEQYF.